A selection of T cell receptor beta chains follows, all from one sample in a study of control samples from healthy donors and cancer patients. Libraries were prepared by immunoSEQ multiplex PCR; TCRdb keeps only in-frame clonotypes and omits some of them. The sample yields roughly 80,000 clones, roughly 89% seen once. The sample comprised PBMCs. These receptors all stem from a woman between 55 and 75 years old with head and neck cancer. The CDR3 runs from the conserved cysteine through the conserved F or W. The D gene is left open where the match is weak. Not all rows give a size; the values are once, few, many and, for expanded clones, a class.

v_gene,d_gene,j_gene,abundance,CDR3nt,CDR3aa
TRBV19,NA,TRBJ2-5,NA,TGTGCCAGTAGTACCCAGGCCCCAGAGACCCAGTACTTC,CASSTQAPETQYF
TRBV12-3/TRBV12-4,NA,TRBJ2-3,NA,TGTGCCAGCAGTCTCGCCAGCACAGATACGCAGTATTTT,CASSLASTDTQYF
TRBV11-3,TRBD2,TRBJ2-7,NA,TGTGCCAGCAGCTTAGGGGAGGGAATTCCCTACGAGCAGTACTTC,CASSLGEGIPYEQYF
TRBV4-3,TRBD1,TRBJ1-2,NA,TGCGCCAGCAGCCAAGTTGGAACAGGGGAAAGAGGCTACACCTTC,CASSQVGTGERGYTF
TRBV24-1,NA,TRBJ2-2,NA,TGTGCCACCAGTCAGATCTCCGGGGAGCTGTTTTTT,CATSQISGELFF
TRBV2,NA,TRBJ2-2,NA,TGTGCCAGCAGTGAAGGTAGAACCGGGGAGCTGTTTTTT,CASSEGRTGELFF
TRBV12-5,TRBD2,TRBJ2-2,NA,TGTGCTAGTGGTTGGTGGGCTAGCGGCAACACCGGGGAGCTGTTTTTT,CASGWWASGNTGELFF
TRBV2,NA,TRBJ1-2,NA,TGTGCCAGCAGAGCAAACAGGGAAGCTAACTATGGCTACACCTTC,CASRANREANYGYTF
TRBV10-3,TRBD1,TRBJ1-4,NA,TGTGCCATGGCTCCGGGACAGGGAGGTGAAAAACTGTTTTTT,CAMAPGQGGEKLFF
TRBV7-8,NA,TRBJ1-2,NA,TGTGCCAGCAGCTTAGTGGTTGTAGGGCCCTATGGCTACACCTTC,CASSLVVVGPYGYTF
TRBV7-2,TRBD2,TRBJ2-1,NA,TGTGCCAGCAGCCAAGGACTAGCGGGAACAGTGTACTCCTACAATGAGCAGTTCTTC,CASSQGLAGTVYSYNEQFF
TRBV28,NA,TRBJ2-1,NA,TGTGCCAGCTTCAACATATACAATGAGCAGTTCTTC,CASFNIYNEQFF
TRBV5-1,TRBD2,TRBJ2-3,NA,TGCGCCAGCAGCTCGGGACTAGTTTCCGATACGCAGTATTTT,CASSSGLVSDTQYF
TRBV15,TRBD1,TRBJ2-5,NA,TGTGCCACCAGCAGAGATAGGGGGGCGGACAGGGGGCATCGCGAGACCCAGTACTTC,CATSRDRGADRGHRETQYF
TRBV5-4,NA,TRBJ2-3,once,TGTGCCAGCAGCTATAGCACAGATACGCAGTATTTT,CASSYSTDTQYF
TRBV10-2,NA,TRBJ2-1,NA,TGCGCCAGCACCCTGGGGTTAAACAATGAGCAGTTCTTC,CASTLGLNNEQFF
TRBV5-1,NA,TRBJ2-5,NA,TGCGCCAGCAGCAACCCGCAAGAGACCCAGTACTTC,CASSNPQETQYF
TRBV3-1/TRBV3-2,NA,TRBJ1-2,medium-sized,TGTGCCAGCAGCCAGATATGGGAGGGGAGCCTCTATGGCTACACCTTC,CASSQIWEGSLYGYTF
TRBV5-8,TRBD2,TRBJ2-3,NA,TGTGCCAGCAGCGCCGGGACTAGCGGAGACACAGATACGCAGTATTTT,CASSAGTSGDTDTQYF
TRBV30,NA,TRBJ2-3,NA,TGTGCCTGGAGTGAAGGGGGGAGCACAGATACGCAGTATTTT,CAWSEGGSTDTQYF
TRBV30,NA,TRBJ2-5,NA,TGTGCCTGGAGGGGCAGGTACGAGACCCAGTACTTC,CAWRGRYETQYF
TRBV7-2,TRBD2,TRBJ2-2,NA,TGTGCCAGCAGCTTAGGGCTAGGGACTAGCTCCCCCGGGGAGCTGTTTTTT,CASSLGLGTSSPGELFF
TRBV6-2/TRBV6-3,NA,TRBJ1-4,few,TGTGCCAGCAGTCAGGGGTCGTATGAAAAACTGTTTTTT,CASSQGSYEKLFF
TRBV19,NA,TRBJ2-6,NA,TGTGCCAGTAGTACAAGCCCCTCTGGGGCCAACGTCCTGACTTTC,CASSTSPSGANVLTF
TRBV3-1/TRBV3-2,TRBD2,TRBJ2-3,NA,TGTGCCAGCAGCCATATGGTAGCGGGAGGGACAGATACGCAGTATTTT,CASSHMVAGGTDTQYF